These 21 T cell receptor beta chains were sequenced from one sample in a study of T cell responses to AZD1222 COVID-19 vaccine. Here immunoSEQ multiplex PCR was the method, and the copy in TCRdb shows in-frame clones only, minus some. The data show 85,000 to 100,000 clones, roughly 92% seen once. The sample was peripheral blood, taken on day 0 of AZD1222 vaccination. The receptors shown here come from an adult in good health.

This chain joins TRBV15 and TRBJ2-1, with 11 bases that match TRBD2. V shed 1 base and J 7 bases; nucleotides not matched to a gene: 9. The length of the CDR3 is 17 residues. CDR1 and CDR2 (germline): LNHNV, YYDKDF (reference sequence). Written as DNA, the CDR3 is TGTGCCACCAGCAGAGCCGTAGCGGGAGGGATGGGGAATGAGCAGTTCTTC. Translation gives CATSRAVAGGMGNEQFF.

This chain uses TRBV5-1 with TRBJ2-1; 11 nucleotides match TRBD2. Unmatched junction bases numbered 6, after V lost 3 bases and J lost 4 bases. Germline V gene data show CDR1 as SGHRS and CDR2 as YFSETQ. The CDR3 covers 16 residues. In DNA, the CDR3 is TGCGCCAGCAGCTGGGGAGCTAGCGGGGGGTACAATGAGCAGTTCTTC. Translating it yields CASSWGASGGYNEQFF.

The V and J genes are TRBV18 and TRBJ2-7; 9 bases are shared with TRBD1. With 2 bases clipped from V and 10 bases from J, the junction kept 9 bases outside the gene matches. Germline V gives CDR1 KGHSH, CDR2 LQKENI. The CDR3 is 14 residues long. CDR3 region: CASSPTGTGKRQYF. The DNA of the CDR3 is TGTGCCAGCTCACCAACCGGGACAGGGAAGAGACAGTACTTC.

The chain couples TRBV10-3 to TRBJ1-6, with TRBD1 identical over 9 bases. The germline V gene has CDR1 ENHRY and CDR2 SYGVKD. The trim removed 8 bases at V and 10 bases at J, leaving 9 bases unmatched. The CDR3 is made up of 14 amino acids. The CDR3 spells CAIGERTGESPLHF. The DNA of the CDR3 is TGTGCCATCGGGGAGCGGACAGGGGAATCACCCCTCCACTTT.

This chain uses TRBV19 with TRBJ1-5; D gene ambiguous. Germline V gene data show CDR1 as LNHDA and CDR2 as SQIVND (reference sequence). This CDR3 region has 12 residues. Between the trimmed V and J ends, which lost 7 bases and 2 bases, there was a span of 6 bases. The chain's CDR3 is CASKGGNQPQHF. Here the CDR3 DNA reads TGTGCCAGTAAGGGAGGCAATCAGCCCCAGCATTTT. Together with reference TRBV19 and TRBJ1-5, the CDR3 gives the full variable domain: DGGITQSPKYLFRKEGQNVTLSCEQNLNHDAMYWYRQDPGQGLRLIYYSQIVNDFQKGDIAEGYSVSREKKESFPLTVTSAQKNPTAFYLCASKGGNQPQHFGDGTRLSIL.

This clone has just a few counts. J is TRBJ1-3 and V is TRBV30, with D unresolved. The CDR3 has 13 amino acids. V lost 3 bases to trimming and J lost 1 base, with 7 bases between them. Germline-derived CDR1 and CDR2 are GTSNPN and SVGIG (reference sequence). For the CDR3, the DNA is TGTGCCTGGAGGCAGGCTTCTGGAAACACCATATATTTT. Amino acids: CAWRQASGNTIYF.

The chain is built from TRBV5-4 and TRBJ2-7; 9 nucleotides line up with TRBD1. Germline V gene lookup returns CDR1 SGHNT and CDR2 YYREEE (reference sequence). The CDR3 has 13 residues. Trimming removed 4 bases from V and 7 bases from J; junction bases left unmatched: 6. As DNA, the CDR3 is TGTGCCAGCAGCCCGGGACAGGGTCGAGAGCAGTACTTC. It is translated as CASSPGQGREQYF.

The rearrangement joins TRBV23-1 to TRBJ1-2; 10 bases agree with TRBD1. TRBV23-1 is an ORF; its function is uncertain. The CDR3 covers 17 residues. J lost 0 bases, V lost 2 bases, and 6 bases had no gene match. Written as DNA, the CDR3 is TGCGCCAGCAGTCAAGGACAGGGGGAACTAGCTAACTATGGCTACACCTTC. Its protein product is CASSQGQGELANYGYTF.

This clone was counted a few times. The chain couples TRBV6-5 to TRBJ1-5, with D hard to call. This CDR3 contains 12 residues. Trimming took off 7 bases at V and 5 bases at J, with 9 bases between the two ends. Germline loops: CDR1 MNHEY, CDR2 SVGAGI. CDR3 amino acids: CASTEIYQPQHF. In DNA, the CDR3 is TGTGCCAGCACCGAAATATATCAGCCCCAGCATTTT.

The J gene is TRBJ1-5, the V gene TRBV5-5; 7 bases match TRBD1. The germline CDR1 and CDR2 sequences are SGHKS and YYEKEE (reference sequence). This CDR3 is built from 15 residues. Trimming cost V 0 bases and J 4 bases; bases outside gene matches: 4. The CDR3 sequence is CASSLGDRLNQPQHF. In DNA, the CDR3 is TGTGCCAGCAGCTTGGGGGACAGACTAAATCAGCCCCAGCATTTT.

The chain has TRBV10-3 and TRBJ1-5; D not resolved. Per the germline V gene, CDR1 is ENHRY and CDR2 is SYGVKD. The ends were cut back, 6 bases at V and 3 bases at J, with 9 bases in the middle. The length of the CDR3 is 13 residues. CDR3 region: CAIRDGSNQPQHF. The CDR3 nucleotides read TGTGCCATCAGGGACGGATCCAATCAGCCCCAGCATTTT.

The V gene is TRBV10-3, the J gene TRBJ1-3, with 7 positions matching TRBD1. Germline V gene lookup returns CDR1 ENHRY and CDR2 SYGVKD. This CDR3 has 16 amino acids. J was trimmed by 0 bases and V by 4 bases; bases with no gene match: 6. The CDR3 DNA reads as TGTGCCATCAGTGCTCTACAGGGGAACTCTGGAAACACCATATATTTT. Amino acid sequence: CAISALQGNSGNTIYF.

This chain links TRBV6-1 with TRBJ1-1; possible D gene TRBD1, 5 bases. Deletions cut 0 bases from V and 3 bases from J, with 8 bases between. CDR3 length: 14 residues. Germline-derived CDR1 and CDR2 are MNHNS and SASEGT. CDR3 region: CASSEAGGDTEAFF. The CDR3 DNA reads as TGTGCCAGCAGTGAAGCGGGGGGGGACACTGAAGCTTTCTTT.

The chain employs TRBV7-8 and TRBJ2-1, with a weak D call TRBD1 (6 bases). Germline CDR1 is SGHVS and CDR2 is FQNEAQ. This CDR3 spans 16 amino acids. Deletions cut 7 bases from V and 2 bases from J, with 18 bases between. CDR3 sequence reads: CASITARQAAYNEQFF. CDR3 coding DNA: TGTGCCAGCATCACTGCCCGACAGGCCGCCTACAATGAGCAGTTCTTC.

This chain uses TRBV15 with TRBJ1-4; D remains ambiguous. The germline CDR1 and CDR2 sequences are LNHNV and YYDKDF (reference sequence). The CDR3 runs 14 residues. With 1 base removed from V and 6 bases from J, the gap between germline ends came to 9 bases. The CDR3 region is CATSRGGFDEKLFF. The CDR3 nucleotides are TGTGCCACCAGCAGAGGGGGTTTTGATGAAAAACTGTTTTTT.

The chain employs TRBV4-3 and TRBJ1-5; 8 bases are shared with TRBD1. The V segment lost 0 bases and the J segment 2 bases; nucleotides outside the gene matches: 9. Germline V gene sequence: CDR1 LGHNA, CDR2 YSLEER. The CDR3 length is 18 residues. The CDR3 DNA reads as TGCGCCAGCAGCCAAGAGAGACAGGGGTTGGGGGGCAATCAGCCCCAGCATTTT. This sequence encodes CASSQERQGLGGNQPQHF.

The chain couples TRBV10-3 to TRBJ2-7; TRBD1 is a possible D gene (6 bases). The V gene lost 5 bases and the J gene lost 1 base, with 9 bases spanning the gap. Germline lookup yields CDR1 ENHRY and CDR2 SYGVKD. The CDR3 totals 13 residues. This CDR3 reads CAISPGQSYEQYF. The CDR3 DNA is TGTGCCATCAGTCCGGGACAATCCTACGAGCAGTACTTC.

J is TRBJ1-5 and V is TRBV19; perhaps TRBD1 as D (6 bases). Germline V gene lookup returns CDR1 LNHDA and CDR2 SQIVND (reference sequence). The CDR3 covers 13 residues. Trimming removed 11 bases from V and 7 bases from J, with 18 bases in between. CDR3 amino acids: CASYTGPGQPQHF. Here the CDR3 DNA reads TGTGCCTCATATACAGGGCCGGGGCAGCCCCAGCATTTT.

The chain is built from TRBV27 and TRBJ1-3; maybe TRBD1 (5 bases). This CDR3 comprises 16 residues. Germline V gene lookup returns CDR1 MNHEY and CDR2 SMNVEV (reference sequence). Trimming cost V 5 bases and J 5 bases, with 19 bases left between them. The DNA of the CDR3 is TGTGCCAGCAGTCCCGGATGGGGGAGGATGAGAAACACCATATATTTT. It encodes CASSPGWGRMRNTIYF.

The CDR3 loop is CAETFGGLADTQYF. CDR3 sequence (DNA): TGTGCAGAGACCTTTGGGGGTTTGGCAGATACGCAGTATTTT. This sequence joins TRBV6-4 and TRBJ2-3, with D perhaps matching TRBD1 or TRBD2 (5 bases each). The CDR3 is 14 residues long. Germline values: CDR1 MRHNA, CDR2 SNTAGT.

The gene calls are TRBV4-3 and TRBJ1-2, with 10 positions matching TRBD1. The CDR3 consists of 14 residues. The J segment lost 5 bases and the V segment lost 0 bases, leaving 0 bases of the junction unmatched. Germline V CDR1 and CDR2: LGHNA, YSLEER. CDR3 DNA: TGCGCCAGCAGCCAAGAGGGACAGGGGTATGGCTACACCTTC. Translation gives CASSQEGQGYGYTF.